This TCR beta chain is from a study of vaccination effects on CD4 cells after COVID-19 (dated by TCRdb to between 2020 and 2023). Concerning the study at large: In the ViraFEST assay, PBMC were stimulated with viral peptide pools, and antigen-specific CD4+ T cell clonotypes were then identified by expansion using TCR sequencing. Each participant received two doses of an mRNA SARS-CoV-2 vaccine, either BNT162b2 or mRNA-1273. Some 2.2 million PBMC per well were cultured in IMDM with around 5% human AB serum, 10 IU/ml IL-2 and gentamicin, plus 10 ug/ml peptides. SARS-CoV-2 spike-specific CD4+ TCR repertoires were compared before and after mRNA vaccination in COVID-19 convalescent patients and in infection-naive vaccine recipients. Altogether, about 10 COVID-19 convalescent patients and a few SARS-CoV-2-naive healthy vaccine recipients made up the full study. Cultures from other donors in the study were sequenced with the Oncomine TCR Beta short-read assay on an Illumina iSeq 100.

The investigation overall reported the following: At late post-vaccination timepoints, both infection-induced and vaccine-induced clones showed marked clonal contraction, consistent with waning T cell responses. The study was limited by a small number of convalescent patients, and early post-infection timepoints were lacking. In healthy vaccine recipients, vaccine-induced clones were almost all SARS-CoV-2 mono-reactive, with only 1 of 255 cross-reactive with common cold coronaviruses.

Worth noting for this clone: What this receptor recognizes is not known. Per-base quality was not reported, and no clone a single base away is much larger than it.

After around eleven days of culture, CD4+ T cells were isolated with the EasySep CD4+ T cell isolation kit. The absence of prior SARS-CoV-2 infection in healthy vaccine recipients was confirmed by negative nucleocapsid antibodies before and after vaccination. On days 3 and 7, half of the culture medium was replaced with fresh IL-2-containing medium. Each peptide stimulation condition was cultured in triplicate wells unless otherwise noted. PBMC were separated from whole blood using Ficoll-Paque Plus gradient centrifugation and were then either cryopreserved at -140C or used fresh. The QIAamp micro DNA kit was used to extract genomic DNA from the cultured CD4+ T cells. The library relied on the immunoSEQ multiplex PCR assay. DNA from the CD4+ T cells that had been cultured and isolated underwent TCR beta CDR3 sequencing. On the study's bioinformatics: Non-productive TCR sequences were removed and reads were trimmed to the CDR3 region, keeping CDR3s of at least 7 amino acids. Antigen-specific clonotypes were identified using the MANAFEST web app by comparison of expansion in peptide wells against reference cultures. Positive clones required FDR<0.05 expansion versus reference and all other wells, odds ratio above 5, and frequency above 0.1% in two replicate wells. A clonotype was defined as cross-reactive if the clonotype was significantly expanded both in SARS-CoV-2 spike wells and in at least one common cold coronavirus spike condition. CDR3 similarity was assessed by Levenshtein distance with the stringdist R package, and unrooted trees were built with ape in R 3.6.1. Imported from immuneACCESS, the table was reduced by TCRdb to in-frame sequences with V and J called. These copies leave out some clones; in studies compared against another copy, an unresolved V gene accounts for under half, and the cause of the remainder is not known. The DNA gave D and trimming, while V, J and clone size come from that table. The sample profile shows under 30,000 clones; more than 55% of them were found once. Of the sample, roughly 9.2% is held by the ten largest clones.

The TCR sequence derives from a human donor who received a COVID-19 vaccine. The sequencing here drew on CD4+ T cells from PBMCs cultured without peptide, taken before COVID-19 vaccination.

The DNA sequence is TGTGCCAGCAGCCTTCGGGAGGGCCTCTACGAGCAGTACTTC. This translates into CASSLREGLYEQYF. Recombination connected TRBV7-8 to TRBJ2-7; a stretch of 8 junction bases matches TRBD2. V trim: 5 bases; J trim: 3 bases; unmatched bases: 6. From the germline V gene, CDR1 is SGHVS and CDR2 is FQNEAQ. CDR3 length: 14 amino acids, cysteine to phenylalanine. Solely the CDR3 DNA is kept, with 42 bases framed from the first base.